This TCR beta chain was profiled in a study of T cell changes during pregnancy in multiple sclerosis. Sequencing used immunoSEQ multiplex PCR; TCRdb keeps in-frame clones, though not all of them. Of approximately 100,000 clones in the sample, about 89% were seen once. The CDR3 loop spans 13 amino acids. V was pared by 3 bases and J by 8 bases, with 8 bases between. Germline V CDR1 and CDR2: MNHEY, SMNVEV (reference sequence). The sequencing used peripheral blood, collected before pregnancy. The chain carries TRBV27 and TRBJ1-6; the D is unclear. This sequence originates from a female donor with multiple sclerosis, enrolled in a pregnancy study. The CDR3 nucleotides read TGTGCCAGCAGTTTCGGCGCGGATTCACCCCTCCACTTT. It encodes CASSFGADSPLHF.